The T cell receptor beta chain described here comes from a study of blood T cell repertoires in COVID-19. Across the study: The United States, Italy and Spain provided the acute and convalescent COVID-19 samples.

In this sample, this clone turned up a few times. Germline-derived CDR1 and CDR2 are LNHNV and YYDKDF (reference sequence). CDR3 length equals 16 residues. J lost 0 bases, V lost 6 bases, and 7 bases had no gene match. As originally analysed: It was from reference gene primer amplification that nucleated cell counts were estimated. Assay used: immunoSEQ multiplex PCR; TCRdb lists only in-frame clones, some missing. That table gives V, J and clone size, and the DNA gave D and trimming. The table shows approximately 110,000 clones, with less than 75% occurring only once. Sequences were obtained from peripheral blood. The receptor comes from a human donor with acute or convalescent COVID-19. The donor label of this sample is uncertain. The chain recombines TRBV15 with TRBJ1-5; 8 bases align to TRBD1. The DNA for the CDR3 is TGTGCCACCAGACAGGGGGTTCCTAATAGCAATCAGCCCCAGCATTTT. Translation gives CATRQGVPNSNQPQHF.